The T cell receptor (beta chain) described here comes from a study of CD8 T cells in ankylosing spondylitis. For TCR beta, libraries came from quantitative 5'-RACE with molecular barcodes. TCRdb re-called the 5' RACE reads with MiXCR, one entry per CDR3 protein. The sample includes a few hundred thousand distinct CDR3 sequences, approximately 22% of them seen just once. This clonotype was recorded a few times. Its antigen is still unknown. Germline V gene lookup returns CDR1 GTSNPN and CDR2 SVGIG (reference sequence). With 4 bases removed from V and 0 bases from J, the gap between germline ends came to 16 bases. This CDR3 comprises 15 residues. Overall study findings and caveats: A motif in TCR beta, a set of eight highly homologous variants, appeared characteristic of ankylosing spondylitis blood. From matched ankylosing spondylitis synovial fluid, disease-linked clones were reportedly recovered at significantly enriched levels. Disease-linked clones were found to be CD8+ and relatively rare in peripheral blood.

This sequence was found in a male donor with ankylosing spondylitis or in good health (not recorded which). The sequenced sample consisted of blood, either unsorted or a sorted T cell fraction (not recorded which). The V gene is TRBV30, the J gene TRBJ2-7; D unresolved. DNA of the CDR3: TGTGCCTGGAACCCTTCAGAATCAGACTCCTACGAGCAGTACTTC. Amino acid sequence: CAWNPSESDSYEQYF.